Reported below is one T cell receptor (delta chain). Its specificity is not known. These data come from a study of Vδ1+ human thymocytes. Whole-study results and caveats: About 20% of thymic delta-chain sequences were Vdelta2, with few Vdelta3, unlike blood Vdelta1+ controls. Thymic TRG and TRD repertoires appeared highly polyclonal. Many TRG clonotypes were shared between donors; TRD repertoires were essentially private.

The sorted cells were CD3+ Vdelta1+ Vdelta2- thymocytes from alphabeta-depleted thymus. Vdelta1+ thymocyte sorts reached between about 98% and 99.6% purity. In germline, CDR1 is GEAIGNYY, CDR2 EKD. This CDR3 spans 17 amino acids. V dropped 0 bases and J dropped 0 bases, with 16 bases sitting between them. Extracted RNA was reverse transcribed into cDNA. CDR3 amplicons came from multiplex PCR with pooled V-gene forward and constant-region reverse primers. TCRdb called clones from the multiplex PCR reads again using CATT. The sample shows 45,000 to 75,000 delta-chain clones, around 16% of them seen only once.

V and J are TRDV2 and TRDJ1; unclear D gene. This TCR was sampled from a girl in the first two years of life who had congenital heart surgery. Sequenced: Vdelta1+ gamma-delta thymocytes from the thymus. As to subset: FACS-sorted CD3+ TCRalphabeta- TCRVdelta1+ TCRVdelta2- thymocytes. The CDR3 coding sequence is TGTGCCTGTGACACCCCCCTTACACCATGGGACACCGATAAACTCATCTTT. Its translation: CACDTPLTPWDTDKLIF.